The 30 T cell receptor beta chains below all came from one sample that was sequenced in a study of shared clonotypes between healthy human individuals. The method was immunoSEQ multiplex PCR; TCRdb's version includes in-frame clones alone and lacks a portion of them. Counted here are about 990,000 clones, approximately 80% occurring once; the ten biggest clones make up more than 0.55%. Material: memory CD4+ T cells from PBMCs. Subset meaning: CD45RA-negative fraction. The receptors were gathered from a man aged 18 to 29 in good health. Some clones in this sample may be carry-over from other donors' samples.

This chain joins TRBV6-5 and TRBJ1-2; tentatively, D is TRBD1 (5 bases). V lost 6 bases and J 3 bases, leaving 14 bases between the germline ends. Germline values: CDR1 MNHEY, CDR2 SVGAGI. There are 14 residues in the CDR3. The CDR3 protein is CASRVAGPYYGYTF. The CDR3 DNA follows: TGTGCCAGCAGGGTGGCGGGGCCCTACTATGGCTACACCTTC.

CDR3 residues: CASSLVRLAGGRSDTQYF. The CDR3 DNA reads as TGTGCCAGCAGCTTAGTTAGACTAGCGGGAGGTCGCTCAGATACGCAGTATTTT. The J gene is TRBJ2-3, the V gene TRBV7-2; TRBD2 matches 13 bases. The germline V gene encodes CDR1 SGHTA and CDR2 FQGNSA. This CDR3 region has 18 residues. Trimming cost V 1 base and J 4 bases; bases outside gene matches: 8.

This clone was observed a few times. The junction departs from germline at one end; a sequencing error may be responsible. The V and J genes are TRBV5-3 and TRBJ2-1; D is unresolved. TRBV5-3 is an ORF for which the function is uncertain. This CDR3 has 12 amino acids. The CDR3 DNA reads as TGTGCCAGAATCCAGAAAGGTGTGGGCTTGATCTTC. Its protein product is CARIQKGVGLIF.

This clone was seen once. The rearrangement links TRBV2 to TRBJ2-6, with TRBD1 as a possible D gene (7 bases). This CDR3 has 16 amino acids. Germline CDR1 and CDR2: SNHLY and FYNNEI. The DNA for the CDR3 is TGTGTCAACAGTGGAGGGGGCAGCTCTGGGGCCAACGTCCTGACTTTC. Amino acid sequence: CVNSGGGSSGANVLTF.

The V and J genes are TRBV9 and TRBJ2-2; 11 bases match TRBD2. Germline V lookup: CDR1 SGDLS, CDR2 YYNGEE. V lost 4 bases and J lost 6; bases outside the gene matches: 5. The CDR3 sequence is 15 residues long. The CDR3: CASSISGRAPGELFF. The CDR3 region has the DNA TGTGCCAGCAGCATTAGCGGGAGGGCCCCCGGGGAGCTGTTTTTT. Looking up the rest from reference TRBV9 and TRBJ2-2 gives the full variable domain: DSGVTQTPKHLITATGQRVTLRCSPRSGDLSVYWYQQSLDQGLQFLIQYYNGEERAKGNILERFSAQQFPDLHSELNLSSLELGDSALYFCASSISGRAPGELFFGEGSRLTVL.

CDR3 residues: CASSLGPGGEETQYF. CDR3 bases: TGTGCCAGCAGCTTGGGACCGGGAGGGGAAGAGACCCAGTACTTC. This rearrangement joins TRBV5-5 to TRBJ2-5; 8 bases map to TRBD2. The V gene's germline CDR1 is SGHKS and CDR2 YYEKEE (reference sequence). V lost 0 bases, J lost 3 bases, and 4 bases stayed unmatched. This CDR3 has 15 residues.

The V gene is TRBV5-1, the J gene TRBJ2-5; no firm D call. V was pared by 4 bases and J by 1 base, with 8 bases between. The CDR3 contains 13 residues. Per germline, CDR1 SGHRS and CDR2 YFSETQ. For the CDR3, the DNA is TGCGCCAGCAGCCCGGGCGCCCAAGAGACCCAGTACTTC. This gives the protein CASSPGAQETQYF.

The chain combines TRBV20-1 with TRBJ2-5, with D uncertain. This CDR3 spans 11 amino acids. Deletions cut 5 bases from V and 4 bases from J, with 8 bases between. Per the germline V gene, CDR1 is DFQATT and CDR2 is SNEGSKA (reference sequence). This CDR3 reads CSAGFRETQYF. CDR3 DNA: TGCAGTGCTGGGTTTCGAGAGACCCAGTACTTC.

The V call is TRBV10-1, the J call TRBJ2-1, with D hard to call. This CDR3 comprises 16 residues. Germline CDR1 and CDR2: WNHNN and SYGVQD (reference sequence). V shed 0 bases and J shed 2 bases, with 11 bases lying between them. In DNA, the CDR3 is TGCGCCAGCAGTGAGTCGGTGGGGAATCCCTACAATGAGCAGTTCTTC. Amino acids: CASSESVGNPYNEQFF.

This chain connects TRBV28 to TRBJ2-7; D is possibly TRBD1 (5 bases). V was pared by 6 bases and J by 7 bases, with 13 bases between. CDR3 length equals 12 residues. CDR1 and CDR2 from the germline V gene are MDHEN and SYDVKM. Here the CDR3 reads CASSPTGLEQYF. CDR3 DNA sequence: TGTGCCAGCAGCCCAACAGGCCTGGAGCAGTACTTC.

The chain uses TRBV19 and TRBJ2-2; D call uncertain. V lost 3 bases and J lost 2, with 13 bases in between. This CDR3 has 16 residues. Germline V CDR1 and CDR2: LNHDA, SQIVND (reference sequence). The DNA of the CDR3 is TGTGCCAGTAGTATCCGGAGCCGGAGAAACACCGGGGAGCTGTTTTTT. This encodes CASSIRSRRNTGELFF. The full variable domain, rest sourced from reference TRBV19 and TRBJ2-2, is DGGITQSPKYLFRKEGQNVTLSCEQNLNHDAMYWYRQDPGQGLRLIYYSQIVNDFQKGDIAEGYSVSREKKESFPLTVTSAQKNPTAFYLCASSIRSRRNTGELFFGEGSRLTVL.

The genes are TRBV13 and TRBJ2-1, with TRBD2 matching 8 bases. Trimming at V came to 4 bases and at J to 8 bases, leaving 7 bases not matched to a gene. CDR1 is PRHDT and CDR2 is FYEKMQ in the germline V gene (reference sequence). The CDR3 has 14 amino acids. The CDR3 loop reads CASSSSGSQDEQFF. DNA for the CDR3: TGTGCCAGCAGCTCAAGCGGGAGCCAGGATGAGCAGTTCTTC.

This rearrangement joins TRBV5-6 to TRBJ2-2; the D is unclear. This CDR3 has 14 residues. Trimming took 0 bases from V and 3 from J, leaving 6 bases between them. Looked up from germline, CDR1 is SGHDT and CDR2 is YYEEEE. The CDR3 bases are TGTGCCAGCAGCTTGGACCGTTACACCGGGGAGCTGTTTTTT. Its protein product is CASSLDRYTGELFF.

In nucleotides, the CDR3 is TGTGCCAGCAGCCCCCAAGGGCTGTATGCAGATACGCAGTATTTT. It encodes CASSPQGLYADTQYF. The V gene is TRBV9, the J gene TRBJ2-3; D is unclear. V was trimmed by 4 bases and J by 4 bases, leaving 16 bases between them. This CDR3 is built from 15 residues. Per germline, CDR1 SGDLS and CDR2 YYNGEE.

V and J are TRBV15 and TRBJ1-2; 7 nucleotides align to TRBD1. The CDR3 sequence is 15 residues long. CDR1 and CDR2 from the germline V gene are LNHNV and YYDKDF (reference sequence). V lost 1 base to trimming and J lost 4 bases; unmatched junction nucleotides: 6. The CDR3 spells CATSRASRDSYGYTF. The DNA for the CDR3 is TGTGCCACCAGCAGAGCTTCCCGGGACAGCTATGGCTACACCTTC. The full variable domain, with the rest looked up from reference TRBV15 and TRBJ1-2, is DAMVIQNPRYQVTQFGKPVTLSCSQTLNHNVMYWYQQKSSQAPKLLFHYYDKDFNNEADTPDNFQSRRPNTSFCFLDIRSPGLGDTAMYLCATSRASRDSYGYTFGSGTRLTVV.

This clone occurred once. This rearrangement joins TRBV9 to TRBJ1-3; weak D call: TRBD1 (6 bases). Germline V lookup: CDR1 SGDLS, CDR2 YYNGEE. This CDR3 comprises 13 residues. The V and J ends lost 6 bases and 7 bases respectively, with 14 bases between them. The CDR3 loop is CASNEQGGNTIYF. For the CDR3, the DNA is TGTGCCAGCAACGAACAGGGCGGGAACACCATATATTTT.

The genes are TRBV9 and TRBJ2-3, with D tentatively TRBD1 or TRBD2 (5 bases each). The CDR3 totals 16 residues. CDR1 and CDR2 (germline): SGDLS, YYNGEE. The V end lost 0 bases, the J end lost 2 bases, and 13 bases lay between the germline ends. The CDR3 is CASSVGGDPATDTQYF. CDR3 DNA: TGTGCCAGCAGCGTAGGAGGGGACCCGGCCACAGATACGCAGTATTTT.

The V call is TRBV7-3, the J call TRBJ2-2; D might be TRBD2 (6 bases). This CDR3 contains 17 residues. V lost 5 bases and J lost 4, with 20 bases in between. Germline V lookup: CDR1 SGHTA, CDR2 FQGTGA. The CDR3 loop reads CASSTGVRTEITGELFF. The DNA of the CDR3 is TGTGCCAGCAGCACGGGGGTAAGGACGGAAATCACCGGGGAGCTGTTTTTT.

With regard to this clone: Germline and junction disagree at one end, which may indicate a read error. This chain joins TRBV7-8 and TRBJ1-2; no clear D. Germline lookup yields CDR1 SGHVS and CDR2 FQNEAQ. This CDR3 is built from 13 residues. The CDR3: CASSATGQGRVYF. CDR3 sequence (DNA): TGTGCCAGCAGCGCTACCGGCCAAGGGAGGGTATACTTC.

The V and J genes are TRBV5-1 and TRBJ2-3; D might be TRBD1 or TRBD2, each matching 5 bases. This CDR3 comprises 14 residues. CDR1 and CDR2 from the germline V gene are SGHRS and YFSETQ. V dropped 0 bases and J dropped 4 bases, with 9 bases sitting between them. The CDR3 loop is CASSLGDGADTQYF. CDR3 bases: TGCGCCAGCAGCTTGGGGGACGGTGCAGATACGCAGTATTTT. The variable domain in full, with the rest retrieved from reference TRBV5-1 and TRBJ2-3, is KAGVTQTPRYLIKTRGQQVTLSCSPISGHRSVSWYQQTPGQGLQFLFEYFSETQRNKGNFPGRFSGRQFSNSRSEMNVSTLELGDSALYLCASSLGDGADTQYFGPGTRLTVL.

The chain is built from TRBV28 and TRBJ2-3, with 13 bases that match TRBD2. Trimming cost V 6 bases and J 4 bases; bases outside gene matches: 1. CDR3 size: 14 residues. The germline V gene has CDR1 MDHEN and CDR2 SYDVKM. The DNA for the CDR3 is TGTGCCAGCAGACTAGCGGGAGGGGCAGATACGCAGTATTTT. This gives the protein CASRLAGGADTQYF. Looking up the rest from reference TRBV28 and TRBJ2-3 gives the full variable domain: DVKVTQSSRYLVKRTGEKVFLECVQDMDHENMFWYRQDPGLGLRLIYFSYDVKMKEKGDIPEGYSVSREKKERFSLILESASTNQTSMYLCASRLAGGADTQYFGPGTRLTVL.

V and J are TRBV10-3 and TRBJ1-1; TRBD1 might be the D (6 bases). CDR1 and CDR2 from the germline V gene are ENHRY and SYGVKD. V was trimmed by 4 bases and J by 12 bases, leaving 15 bases between them. This CDR3 has 12 amino acids. The CDR3 DNA sequence: TGTGCCATCAGTGCAACGGGGGCCGCGCCTTTCTTT. Its translation is CAISATGAAPFF.

A few counts support this clone. V gene TRBV7-9 combines with J gene TRBJ2-1; 11 nucleotides match TRBD2. The J segment lost 3 bases and the V segment lost 10 bases, leaving 5 bases of the junction unmatched. This CDR3 has 14 residues. CDR1 SEHNR and CDR2 FQNEAQ come from the germline V gene (reference sequence). CDR3 in amino acids: CATLLAGVYNEQFF. In DNA form, the CDR3 reads TGTGCCACGTTACTAGCGGGAGTCTACAATGAGCAGTTCTTC.

This clone came up once. This sequence joins TRBV7-2 and TRBJ2-5, with 11 bases matching TRBD2. This CDR3 has 18 amino acids. Losses at the gene ends were 2 bases for V and 3 bases for J; bases not matched to a gene: 11. Looked up from germline, CDR1 is SGHTA and CDR2 is FQGNSA. The CDR3 nucleotides read TGTGCCAGCAGCTTAATAGCGGGAGGGATGTGGGGTGAAGAGACCCAGTACTTC. This translates into CASSLIAGGMWGEETQYF.

The chain carries TRBV7-3 and TRBJ2-1; 7 bases fit TRBD2. Germline V CDR1 and CDR2: SGHTA, FQGTGA. V shed 4 bases, J shed 2 bases, and the junction held 5 bases outside the gene matches. CDR3 length equals 15 residues. Here the CDR3 reads CASSSSSGPYNEQFF. The CDR3 DNA follows: TGTGCCAGCAGCTCCAGTAGCGGGCCCTACAATGAGCAGTTCTTC.

To note about this clone: The same CDR3 is also encoded by other DNA sequences in this sample. The V gene is TRBV7-9, the J gene TRBJ1-1; no clear D gene. Looked up from germline, CDR1 is SEHNR and CDR2 is FQNEAQ (reference sequence). CDR3 length: 14 residues. V was clipped by 0 bases and J by 1 base, with 6 bases between them. The CDR3 DNA is TGTGCCAGCAGCTTAGCCGCCAGGAACACTGAAGCTTTCTTT. As protein: CASSLAARNTEAFF.

The chain combines TRBV29-1 with TRBJ2-7; D is unclear. V was trimmed by 6 bases and J by 5 bases, leaving 17 bases between them. This CDR3 is 13 amino acids long. Germline-derived CDR1 and CDR2 are SQVTM and ANQGSEA. The CDR3 sequence: CSVYSPFFDEQYF. The CDR3 DNA reads as TGCAGCGTGTACAGTCCCTTTTTTGACGAGCAGTACTTC.

The rearrangement joins TRBV15 to TRBJ2-7, with 10 bases lining up with TRBD2. V lost 3 bases to trimming and J lost 6 bases; unmatched junction nucleotides: 8. Germline V gene sequence: CDR1 LNHNV, CDR2 YYDKDF (reference sequence). CDR3 length: 15 amino acids. CDR3 region: CATSRRLAGYSEQYF. For the CDR3, the DNA is TGTGCCACCAGCAGGAGACTAGCGGGTTACAGCGAGCAGTACTTC.

The genes are TRBV5-1 and TRBJ2-2; TRBD2 might be the D (5 bases). CDR1 is SGHRS, CDR2 YFSETQ, per germline. With 3 bases removed from V and 2 bases from J, the gap between germline ends came to 11 bases. There are 15 residues in the CDR3. The CDR3 loop reads CASSSSGINTGELFF. CDR3 in DNA: TGCGCCAGCAGCTCCTCCGGGATCAACACCGGGGAGCTGTTTTTT.

The rearrangement links TRBV7-9 to TRBJ2-1; a possible D gene is TRBD2 (5 bases). The CDR3 runs 16 residues. Germline lookup yields CDR1 SEHNR and CDR2 FQNEAQ (reference sequence). Trimming removed 1 base from V and 4 bases from J, with 14 bases in between. The CDR3 region is CASSLETGLKYNEQFF. CDR3 coding DNA: TGTGCCAGCAGCTTAGAGACTGGACTTAAATACAATGAGCAGTTCTTC.